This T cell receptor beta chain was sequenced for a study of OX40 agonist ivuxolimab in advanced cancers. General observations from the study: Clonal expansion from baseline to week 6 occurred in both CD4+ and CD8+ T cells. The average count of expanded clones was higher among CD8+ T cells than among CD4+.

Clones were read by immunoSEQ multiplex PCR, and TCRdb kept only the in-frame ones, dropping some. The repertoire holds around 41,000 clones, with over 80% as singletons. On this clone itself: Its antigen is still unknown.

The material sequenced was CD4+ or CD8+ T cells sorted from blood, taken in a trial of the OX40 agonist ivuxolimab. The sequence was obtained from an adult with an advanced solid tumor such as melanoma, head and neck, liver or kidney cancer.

Here the CDR3 DNA reads TGTGCCAGCAGTTTAGCTGGCTACGAGCAGTACTTC. It translates to CASSLAGYEQYF. The chain carries TRBV28 and TRBJ2-7; D remains unclear. Trimming left V 2 bases short and J 3 bases short, with 5 bases between. CDR1 is MDHEN and CDR2 is SYDVKM in the germline V gene. The CDR3 spans 12 residues.